Given below is one T cell receptor (beta chain) in context. The target of this receptor is not known. No much larger clone exists at a distance of one base, and base qualities are not known. The sample's treatment or condition label, in plain terms: some 20 received Ad26.COV2.S at low or high dose, single or two shots; about 5 received placebo; per-sample allocation not given. Repertoires of vaccine and placebo recipients were sequenced from samples collected on day 63 after the first injection. In Cohort 1b, 25 or so adults aged 18-55 years were enrolled at a single site in Boston, USA, between 29 July and 7 August 2020. Ad26.COV2.S was a replication-incompetent adenovirus type 26 vector expressing a prefusion-stabilized SARS-CoV-2 spike protein from the original Wuhan strain. This sample is drawn from a study of Ad26.COV2.S vaccination and SARS-CoV-2 variants (dated by TCRdb to about 2021). Regarding the research as a whole: Donors in the vaccine arm were drawn from COV1001, a multicentre, randomized, double-blind, placebo-controlled phase I-IIa trial testing Ad26.COV2.S in healthy adults. Ad26.COV2.S was given intramuscularly at 5x10^10 or 1x10^11 viral particles, as a single shot or as two shots 56 days apart. TCRbeta repertoire sequencing served as the tool for gauging how specific and how broad the SARS-CoV-2-reactive T cell receptors were following Ad26.COV2.S vaccination. The TCR-sequenced set comprised around 30 samples: around 20 Ad26.COV2.S vaccine recipients, 5 placebo recipients and 8 SARS-CoV-2 convalescent individuals. Trial participants were randomized into five groups of five, in which low-dose or high-dose Ad26.COV2.S was given once or twice, or placebo was given on both occasions. Throughout the experiments and outcome assessment, investigators stayed blinded to trial group allocation.

The immunoSEQ Assay was used to sequence TCRbeta CDR3 regions. After extraction, genomic DNA underwent amplification by bias-controlled multiplex PCR, followed by high-throughput sequencing. As for the original processing: To quantify the absolute abundance of every unique TCRbeta CDR3 region, sequences were collapsed and filtered. T cell fraction was estimated by normalizing TCRbeta template counts to usable DNA, which was measured by amplifying reference genes present in all nucleated cells. Repertoire TCRs were annotated as SARS-CoV-2-specific when V gene, CDR3 amino acid sequence and J gene were exactly matched to a known reactive TCR set. MIRA supplied the reference SARS-CoV-2 TCR set, which was filtered for enrichment in COVID-19-positive ImmuneCODE repertoires so that public or cross-reactive TCRs were removed. Using the MIRA antigens, annotated TCRs were further analysed by specific ORF or by position within an ORF. Breadth was defined as the number of annotated unique rearrangements divided by the total number of unique productive rearrangements, and depth was defined as the summed frequency of the annotated unique rearrangements. Group comparisons of TCR breadth used two-sided Wilcoxon rank-sum tests. Imported from immuneACCESS, the table was reduced by TCRdb to in-frame sequences with V and J called. These copies leave out some clones; in studies compared against another copy, an unresolved V gene accounts for under half, and the cause of the remainder is not known. D and trimming were read from the DNA, whereas the V and J calls and clone size are those reported in that table. The sample table contains roughly 350,000 clones; only one count was recorded for about 85% of them. Around 6.4% of the sample comes from the top ten.

Relative to germline, V is missing 3 bases and J is missing 6 bases, with 9 bases of the junction outside any gene match. The CDR3 covers 17 residues, taking in both the cysteine and the phenylalanine. Of the read, only the CDR3 DNA is kept; its 51 bases are in frame from base 1. The germline V gene (reference sequence) gives CDR1 as MNHEY and CDR2 as SMNVEV. General findings and caveats noted by the study authors: The study lacked the statistical power to compare responses across vaccine doses or regimens. Higher spike-specific TCR breadth was observed in Ad26.COV2.S recipients than in placebo recipients (P = 0.0014). Comparable non-spike TCR breadth was observed between vaccine and placebo recipients, consistent with only spike being contained in the vaccine. The authors noted that total T cell responses may have been underestimated by the TCR breadth and depth analyses. After vaccination, spike-specific CD8+ and CD4+ T cell responses were reported to show substantial breadth.

The receptor comes from a person aged 18-60 years who received the Ad26.COV2.S COVID-19 vaccine or a placebo. The V gene is TRBV27 and the J gene is TRBJ2-2; 11 central bases correspond to TRBD2. The source material was peripheral blood, sampled in a trial of Ad26.COV2.S vaccine versus placebo. This receptor has the CDR3 CASSLVAGGPFPGELFF. The nucleotides are TGTGCCAGCAGTTTGGTAGCGGGAGGGCCTTTTCCCGGGGAGCTGTTTTTT.